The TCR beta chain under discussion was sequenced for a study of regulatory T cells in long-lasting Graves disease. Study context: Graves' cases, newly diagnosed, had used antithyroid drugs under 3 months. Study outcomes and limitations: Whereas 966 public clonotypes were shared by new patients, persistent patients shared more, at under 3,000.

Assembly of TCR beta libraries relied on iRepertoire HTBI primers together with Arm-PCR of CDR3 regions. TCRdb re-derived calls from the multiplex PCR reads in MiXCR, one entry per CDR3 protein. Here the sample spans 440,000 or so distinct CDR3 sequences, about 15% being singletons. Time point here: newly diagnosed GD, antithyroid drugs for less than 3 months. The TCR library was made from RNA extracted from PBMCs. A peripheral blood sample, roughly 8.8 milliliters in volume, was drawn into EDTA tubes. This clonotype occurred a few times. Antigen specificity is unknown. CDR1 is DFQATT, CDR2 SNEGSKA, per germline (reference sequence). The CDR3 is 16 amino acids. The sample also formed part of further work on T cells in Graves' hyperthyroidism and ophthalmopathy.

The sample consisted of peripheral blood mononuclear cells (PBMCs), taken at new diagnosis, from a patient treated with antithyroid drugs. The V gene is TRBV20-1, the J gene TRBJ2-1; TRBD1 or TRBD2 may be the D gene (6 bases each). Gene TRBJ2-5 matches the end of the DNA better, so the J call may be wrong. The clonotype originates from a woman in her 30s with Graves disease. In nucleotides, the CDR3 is TGCAGTGCTAGAGAAGGGGGGCCGCCACTTCAAGAGACCCAGTACTTC. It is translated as CSAREGGPPLQETQYF.